These 3 T cell receptor beta chains share one sample of origin, sequenced in a study of T-cell reconstitution after alpha-beta-depleted transplantation in children. As it was prepared, the TCRbeta library received unique molecular identifiers. TCRdb analysed the PCR reads with MiXCR anew, one entry per CDR3 protein. The sample lists more than 150,000 distinct CDR3 sequences; about 6.3% were seen once. The sample was PBMCs from the stem cell graft donor, taken from the stem cell graft. The receptors were sampled from a human donor who donated a stem cell graft to a child with Wiskott-Aldrich syndrome.

The chain joins TRBV11-3 to TRBJ2-5, with D perhaps matching TRBD1 (7 bases). CDR3 length: 16 residues. Between the trimmed V and J ends, which lost 5 bases and 5 bases, there was a span of 21 bases. The germline CDR1 and CDR2 sequences are SGHNT and YENEEA. CDR3 coding DNA: TGTGCCAGCAGCCCGTTTTCGACAGGGCGGGACGAGACCCAGTACTTC. Protein product: CASSPFSTGRDETQYF.

This chain joins TRBV29-1 and TRBJ2-7; D call uncertain. The V end was cut by 2 bases, the J end by 2 bases, with 10 bases between. The germline V gene has CDR1 SQVTM and CDR2 ANQGSEA. CDR3 length: 13 amino acids. This chain's CDR3 is CSVELNGAYEQYF. As DNA, the CDR3 is TGCAGCGTTGAATTGAACGGAGCCTACGAGCAGTACTTC.

This clonotype was seen at least ten times. CDR3 sequence: CSVRSGSEQFF. The CDR3 DNA is TGCAGCGTTCGGTCCGGTTCTGAGCAGTTCTTC. The chain has TRBV29-1 and TRBJ2-1, with unresolved D. This CDR3 is built from 11 residues. With 5 bases removed from V and 9 bases from J, the gap between germline ends came to 11 bases. Looked up from germline, CDR1 is SQVTM and CDR2 is ANQGSEA.